One sample yielded the 11 T cell receptor beta chains listed below, sequenced in a study of human T cells and chemical hapten exposure. TCRdb called the RACE reads again in MiXCR, with one record for every CDR3 protein. In the table there are 150,000 to 200,000 distinct CDR3 sequences, around 13% of which are singletons. The time point denotes: patch test 1, 2 weeks after DPC sensitization. The sample's treatment: therapeutic diphenylcyclopropenone sensitization with weekly scalp DPC. The sample here was whole blood, taken in connection with sensitization to the hapten diphenylcyclopropenone (DPC). The source of these receptors is a woman younger than 45 with alopecia areata. Some clones in this sample may be carry-over from other donors' samples.

Turning to this clonotype: Given a much more abundant clone one base away, this may be a read error. The CDR3 DNA is TGTGCCAGCAGCATGGGACTAGGAGAGACCCAGTACTTC. Translated, it gives CASSMGLGETQYF. The V gene is TRBV7-3, the J gene TRBJ2-5; TRBD2 agrees at 8 bases. J gave up 4 bases and V 5 bases, and 3 bases lay outside the gene matches. Germline loops: CDR1 SGHTA, CDR2 FQGTGA. The CDR3 is 13 residues long.

The gene calls are TRBV5-1 and TRBJ2-7; 12 bases are shared with TRBD1. Trimming at V came to 4 bases and at J to 2 bases, leaving 4 bases not matched to a gene. Germline-derived CDR1 and CDR2 are SGHRS and YFSETQ. The CDR3 is made up of 15 amino acids. In DNA form, the CDR3 reads TGCGCCAGCAGCGGGGGACAGGGGGCCACCTACGAGCAGTACTTC. Encoded protein: CASSGGQGATYEQYF.

This clonotype was detected many times. The chain has TRBV7-3 and TRBJ2-3; 12 positions agree with TRBD2. Germline V CDR1 and CDR2: SGHTA, FQGTGA. The CDR3 is made up of 15 amino acids. Trimming at V came to 5 bases and at J to 5 bases, leaving 5 bases not matched to a gene. CDR3 DNA sequence: TGTGCCAGCAGCCCTACGACTAGCGGGGGAGATACGCAGTATTTT. Translation gives CASSPTTSGGDTQYF.

At least ten counts were recorded for this clonotype. V and J are TRBV28 and TRBJ2-1; TRBD2 aligns across 7 bases. V lost 6 bases, J lost 4 bases, and 6 bases stayed unmatched. Germline CDR1 and CDR2: MDHEN and SYDVKM. The CDR3 is made up of 14 amino acids. CDR3 DNA sequence: TGTGCCAGCAGACAGCCGGGGGGTTACAATGAGCAGTTCTTC. Translation gives CASRQPGGYNEQFF. The full variable domain, completed using reference TRBV28 and TRBJ2-1, is DVKVTQSSRYLVKRTGEKVFLECVQDMDHENMFWYRQDPGLGLRLIYFSYDVKMKEKGDIPEGYSVSREKKERFSLILESASTNQTSMYLCASRQPGGYNEQFFGPGTRLTVL.

This clonotype occurred a few times. The chain is built from TRBV7-9 and TRBJ2-1; 8 bases map to TRBD1. The CDR3 consists of 15 residues. The trim removed 6 bases at V and 1 base at J, leaving 5 bases unmatched. Germline lookup yields CDR1 SEHNR and CDR2 FQNEAQ (reference sequence). The CDR3 DNA follows: TGTGCCAGCAGATCGGACAGGGTGTCCTACAATGAGCAGTTCTTC. This translates into CASRSDRVSYNEQFF.

The V call is TRBV10-2, the J call TRBJ2-3, with D uncertain. V lost 8 bases to trimming and J lost 0 bases, with 6 bases between them. The CDR3 spans 12 residues. Germline loops: CDR1 WSHSY, CDR2 SAAADI. The CDR3 DNA follows: TGCGCCAGCGCCTTTAGCACAGATACGCAGTATTTT. Translating gives CASAFSTDTQYF.

The chain links TRBV7-8 to TRBJ1-5; D remains ambiguous. The length of the CDR3 is 15 residues. The germline V and J ends were trimmed by 5 bases and 5 bases, with 16 bases remaining between them. Germline V CDR1 and CDR2: SGHVS, FQNEAQ. CDR3 nucleotides: TGTGCCAGCAGCGACCGGGCCGGGTCCCATCAGCCCCAGCATTTT. This gives the protein CASSDRAGSHQPQHF.

The gene calls are TRBV28 and TRBJ2-7; no reliable D call. Germline V gene lookup returns CDR1 MDHEN and CDR2 SYDVKM. The CDR3 sequence is 17 residues long. The V gene lost 1 base and the J gene lost 3 bases, with 19 bases spanning the gap. CDR3 amino acids: CASSLLFPGGEHYEQYF. The CDR3 region has the DNA TGTGCCAGCAGTTTATTGTTCCCGGGCGGCGAGCACTACGAGCAGTACTTC.

This clonotype came up many times. The genes are TRBV12-3 or TRBV12-4 and TRBJ1-1, with 7 bases that match TRBD1. The CDR3 covers 13 residues. V dropped 2 bases and J dropped 8; count of bases not matched to a gene: 5. CDR3 protein: CASSLPPTGEAFF. The DNA for the CDR3 is TGTGCCAGCAGTTTACCCCCGACAGGGGAAGCTTTCTTT.

This sequence joins TRBV11-2 and TRBJ2-1; 7 bases are shared with TRBD2. V shed 5 bases and J 2 bases; nucleotides not matched to a gene: 9. Germline loops: CDR1 SGHAT, CDR2 FQNNGV. The CDR3 is made up of 16 amino acids. As DNA, the CDR3 is TGTGCCAGCAGCGGGGGGGTATTCGACGCCTACAATGAGCAGTTCTTC. Translation: CASSGGVFDAYNEQFF.

This clonotype was detected ten times or more. The chain links TRBV7-9 to TRBJ1-1; D is ambiguous. In germline, CDR1 is SEHNR, CDR2 FQNEAQ (reference sequence). This CDR3 contains 13 residues. V lost 2 bases and J 1 base, leaving 5 bases between the germline ends. The CDR3 here is CASSLSANTEAFF. The CDR3 bases are TGTGCCAGCAGCTTATCCGCGAACACTGAAGCTTTCTTT.